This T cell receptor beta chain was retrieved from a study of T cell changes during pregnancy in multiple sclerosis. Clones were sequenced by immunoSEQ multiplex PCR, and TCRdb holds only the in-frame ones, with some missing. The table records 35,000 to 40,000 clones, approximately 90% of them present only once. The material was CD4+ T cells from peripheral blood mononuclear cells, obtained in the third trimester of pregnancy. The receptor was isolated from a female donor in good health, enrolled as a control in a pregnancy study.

CDR3 bases: TGTGCCAGCAGCTTGGGACAGGGTTTAAACGGCTACACCTTC. Its protein is CASSLGQGLNGYTF. This chain joins TRBV5-6 and TRBJ1-2, with TRBD1 identical over 7 bases. The CDR3 consists of 14 residues. Trimming removed 0 bases from V and 8 bases from J; junction bases left unmatched: 7. In germline, CDR1 is SGHDT, CDR2 YYEEEE.